These 29 T cell receptor beta chains originate from one sample sequenced in a study of OX40 agonist ivuxolimab in advanced cancers. Measured with immunoSEQ multiplex PCR; TCRdb has only the in-frame clones, and not every one. Of about 46,000 clones listed, roughly 80% were seen once; the top ten hold 3% to 4%. The material was CD4+ or CD8+ T cells sorted from blood, obtained in a trial of the OX40 agonist ivuxolimab. Receptor source: an adult with an advanced solid tumor such as melanoma, head and neck, liver or kidney cancer.

The rearrangement links TRBV20-1 to TRBJ2-1, with D unclear. The CDR3 extends over 11 amino acids. The V and J ends lost 1 base and 7 bases respectively, with 5 bases between them. CDR1 and CDR2 (germline): DFQATT, SNEGSKA (reference sequence). This CDR3 reads CSARVPNEQFF. Written as DNA, the CDR3 is TGCAGTGCTAGAGTACCTAATGAGCAGTTCTTC.

The rearrangement links TRBV5-6 to TRBJ2-7; 8 bases fit TRBD1. V lost 4 bases, J lost 6 bases, and 12 bases stayed unmatched. In germline, CDR1 is SGHDT, CDR2 YYEEEE. The CDR3 is made up of 15 amino acids. CDR3 nucleotides: TGTGCCAGCAGCCCCCCCCGACAGGGACAGGCCGAGCAGTACTTC. Residues: CASSPPRQGQAEQYF.

The chain uses TRBV5-5 and TRBJ2-1; maybe TRBD2 (5 bases). The length of the CDR3 is 12 residues. V gave up 4 bases and J gave up 12 bases, with 14 bases separating them. The germline CDR1 and CDR2 sequences are SGHKS and YYEKEE (reference sequence). CDR3 protein: CASSGRASGQFF. The CDR3 nucleotides are TGTGCCAGCAGCGGGAGAGCCTCGGGGCAGTTCTTC.

On this clone itself: Other DNA variants within this sample encode the same CDR3. This chain joins TRBV28 and TRBJ1-5; TRBD1 aligns across 9 bases. There are 17 residues in the CDR3. Trimming removed 6 bases from V and 2 bases from J; junction bases left unmatched: 11. Germline assignment: CDR1 MDHEN and CDR2 SYDVKM. CDR3 in amino acids: CASRVQGALVGNQPQHF. DNA of the CDR3: TGTGCCAGCAGAGTACAGGGGGCCTTGGTTGGCAATCAGCCCCAGCATTTT.

This clone was counted between two and nine times. The chain recombines TRBV5-4 with TRBJ2-3, with D perhaps matching TRBD1 (6 bases). The CDR3 runs 15 residues. Germline loops: CDR1 SGHNT, CDR2 YYREEE (reference sequence). The ends were cut back, 0 bases at V and 0 bases at J, with 8 bases in the middle. CDR3 nucleotides: TGTGCCAGCAGCTTGGGGGGGACAAGCACAGATACGCAGTATTTT. Protein product: CASSLGGTSTDTQYF.

This clone is a singleton in its sample. The chain is built from TRBV5-4 and TRBJ1-2; possible D gene TRBD1, 6 bases. CDR3 length: 14 amino acids. Germline assignment: CDR1 SGHNT and CDR2 YYREEE (reference sequence). Trimming removed 1 base at V and 5 bases at J, with 12 bases between. This CDR3 is CASSLRKQGYGYTF. In DNA, the CDR3 is TGTGCCAGCAGCTTGCGAAAACAGGGATATGGCTACACCTTC. Based on the CDR3 plus reference TRBV5-4 and TRBJ1-2, the full variable domain is ETGVTQSPTHLIKTRGQQVTLRCSSQSGHNTVSWYQQALGQGPQFIFQYYREEENGRGNFPPRFSGLQFPNYSSELNVNALELDDSALYLCASSLRKQGYGYTFGSGTRLTVV.

In this sample, this clone turned up once. This chain links TRBV28 with TRBJ1-1, with TRBD1 matching over 9 bases. Germline assignment: CDR1 MDHEN and CDR2 SYDVKM. V shed 6 bases, J shed 1 base, and the junction held 6 bases outside the gene matches. This CDR3 comprises 15 residues. The CDR3 nucleotides are TGTGCCAGCAGACAGACAGGGGGTAGGAACACTGAAGCTTTCTTT. Protein: CASRQTGGRNTEAFF.

CDR3 coding DNA: TGTGCCAGCTCACCAAGTGAGCACAGGGCCACTGAAGCTTTCTTT. Its translation: CASSPSEHRATEAFF. The V gene is TRBV18, the J gene TRBJ1-1, with a weak D call TRBD1 (6 bases). V gave up 2 bases and J gave up 4 bases, with 14 bases separating them. This CDR3 region has 15 residues. Germline CDR1 is KGHSH and CDR2 is LQKENI.

This sequence joins TRBV27 and TRBJ1-6; possibly TRBD1 for D (6 bases). V lost 6 bases to trimming and J lost 4 bases, with 10 bases between them. Per germline, CDR1 MNHEY and CDR2 SMNVEV (reference sequence). The CDR3 length is 14 residues. CDR3 in amino acids: CASRWTDYNSPLHF. CDR3 DNA: TGTGCCAGCAGATGGACAGATTATAATTCACCCCTCCACTTT.

The chain recombines TRBV9 with TRBJ1-1; D might be TRBD1 (5 bases). The CDR3 has 13 residues. V gave up 3 bases and J gave up 8 bases, with 14 bases separating them. Germline V gene lookup returns CDR1 SGDLS and CDR2 YYNGEE. CDR3 sequence (DNA): TGTGCCAGCAGCGACCGTCCAGGGTTAGAAGCTTTCTTT. This encodes CASSDRPGLEAFF.

The chain is built from TRBV5-1 and TRBJ1-2; D unresolved. The length of the CDR3 is 13 residues. V was cut by 4 bases and J by 5 bases, with 12 bases left in between. From germline, CDR1 is SGHRS and CDR2 YFSETQ. The CDR3 reads CASSMTEFYGYTF. The CDR3 DNA is TGCGCCAGCAGCATGACGGAGTTTTATGGCTACACCTTC.

The table lists this clone with a count of one. V gene TRBV29-1 combines with J gene TRBJ1-4; no clear D. Deletions cut 0 bases from V and 0 bases from J, with 5 bases between. The CDR3 covers 14 residues. The germline V gene encodes CDR1 SQVTM and CDR2 ANQGSEA. Written as DNA, the CDR3 is TGCAGCGTTGAAGACCGATCAACTAATGAAAAACTGTTTTTT. This sequence encodes CSVEDRSTNEKLFF. The variable domain in full, completed from reference TRBV29-1 and TRBJ1-4, reads SAVISQKPSRDICQRGTSLTIQCQVDSQVTMMFWYRQQPGQSLTLIATANQGSEATYESGFVIDKFPISRPNLTFSTLTVSNMSPEDSSIYLCSVEDRSTNEKLFFGSGTQLSVL.

V and J are TRBV7-9 and TRBJ1-1, with D maybe TRBD1 (5 bases). The germline V gene has CDR1 SEHNR and CDR2 FQNEAQ (reference sequence). V lost 1 base to trimming and J lost 6 bases, with 9 bases between them. The CDR3 length is 13 residues. DNA of the CDR3: TGTGCCAGCAGCTTAGTTGGGGGGGCTGAAGCTTTCTTT. Encoded protein: CASSLVGGAEAFF.

The chain is built from TRBV6-5 and TRBJ1-2, with a possible D match to TRBD1 (5 bases). The CDR3 covers 13 residues. V was pared by 8 bases and J by 4 bases, with 14 bases between. Germline CDR1 and CDR2: MNHEY and SVGAGI. CDR3: CASRGPGSYGYTF. CDR3 in DNA: TGTGCCAGCCGGGGCCCGGGGAGCTATGGCTACACCTTC.

Concerning this clone itself: A junction end diverges from the germline sequence, so it may reflect a read error. The gene calls are TRBV5-4 and TRBJ1-5; D may be TRBD1 (6 bases). This CDR3 spans 13 amino acids. CDR1 SGHNT and CDR2 YYREEE come from the germline V gene (reference sequence). Here the CDR3 DNA reads TGCGCCAGCAGCCAAGAAGAACAGGGACCCCAGCATTTT. Translated, it gives CASSQEEQGPQHF. The variable domain in full, completed from reference TRBV5-4 and TRBJ1-5, reads ETGVTQSPTHLIKTRGQQVTLRCSSQSGHNTVSWYQQALGQGPQFIFQYYREEENGRGNFPPRFSGLQFPNYSSELNVNALELDDSALYLCASSQEEQGPQHFGDGTRLSIL.

The genes are TRBV10-3 and TRBJ1-2; 7 bases are a match to TRBD1. Germline lookup yields CDR1 ENHRY and CDR2 SYGVKD. The CDR3 runs 13 residues. The ends lost 6 bases at V and 2 bases at J; junction bases unmatched: 3. CDR3 sequence reads: CAIRQGGNYGYTF. In DNA, the CDR3 is TGTGCCATCAGGCAGGGGGGGAACTATGGCTACACCTTC.

V gene TRBV6-5 combines with J gene TRBJ1-1; D remains ambiguous. Trimming took 0 bases from V and 6 from J, leaving 17 bases between them. The CDR3 loop spans 16 amino acids. From germline, CDR1 is MNHEY and CDR2 SVGAGI. The CDR3 DNA is TGTGCCAGCAGTTACTCTCGAGGGTGGTGGAGGGCTGAAGCTTTCTTT. Residues: CASSYSRGWWRAEAFF.

The V gene is TRBV29-1, the J gene TRBJ2-7; D may correspond to TRBD1 or TRBD2 (5 bases each). The CDR3 is made up of 11 amino acids. Per the germline V gene, CDR1 is SQVTM and CDR2 is ANQGSEA. V dropped 7 bases and J dropped 4 bases, with 11 bases sitting between them. This chain's CDR3 is CSARWGYEQYF. In DNA form, the CDR3 reads TGCAGCGCGCGGTGGGGGTACGAGCAGTACTTC.

The CDR3 nucleotides read TGTGCCAGTAGTCGGGCTCTGAGGAACCAGCCCCAGCATTTT. The encoded protein is CASSRALRNQPQHF. V is TRBV19 and J is TRBJ1-5; D gene uncertain. CDR1 is LNHDA, CDR2 SQIVND, per germline (reference sequence). V was shortened by 5 bases and J by 7 bases, with 15 bases between the two germline ends. CDR3 length equals 14 residues.

The chain joins TRBV18 to TRBJ2-1, with 10 bases identical to TRBD2. Germline loops: CDR1 KGHSH, CDR2 LQKENI. The CDR3 contains 16 residues. V shed 6 bases, J shed 10 bases, and the junction held 15 bases outside the gene matches. CDR3 residues: CASSRTLAGTKGEQFF. The CDR3 nucleotides are TGTGCCAGCTCTCGCACACTAGCGGGGACTAAGGGAGAGCAGTTCTTC.

The chain uses TRBV7-3 and TRBJ2-2, with D possibly being TRBD1 (5 bases). CDR1 and CDR2 (germline): SGHTA, FQGTGA. CDR3 length: 13 residues. The V gene lost 5 bases and the J gene lost 4 bases, with 8 bases spanning the gap. The CDR3 is CASSVRVTGELFF. CDR3 DNA: TGTGCCAGCAGCGTCAGGGTCACCGGGGAGCTGTTTTTT.

The V call is TRBV7-2, the J call TRBJ2-7, with D hard to call. V dropped 4 bases and J dropped 3 bases, with 7 bases sitting between them. The CDR3 contains 12 residues. Per the germline V gene, CDR1 is SGHTA and CDR2 is FQGNSA. The chain's CDR3 is CASSSTFYEQYF. CDR3 DNA sequence: TGTGCCAGCAGCTCCACATTCTACGAGCAGTACTTC.

In nucleotides, the CDR3 is TGTGCCAGCAGCTTCACGAACTATGGCTACACCTTC. Its translation: CASSFTNYGYTF. The V gene is TRBV7-8, the J gene TRBJ1-2, with D unclear. The CDR3 consists of 12 residues. Between the trimmed V and J ends, which lost 3 bases and 2 bases, there was a span of 4 bases. Germline CDR1 is SGHVS and CDR2 is FQNEAQ.

This chain connects TRBV28 to TRBJ2-5, with 14 nucleotides matching TRBD2. CDR1 and CDR2 (germline): MDHEN, SYDVKM. Germline trimming cut 1 base from V and 0 bases from J; bases unmatched to any gene: 1. There are 17 residues in the CDR3. CDR3 loop: CASSLLGLAGDQETQYF. CDR3 nucleotides: TGTGCCAGCAGTTTATTGGGACTAGCGGGAGACCAAGAGACCCAGTACTTC.

The rearrangement joins TRBV4-3 to TRBJ1-2; no clear D. V was cut by 5 bases and J by 4 bases, with 17 bases left in between. CDR3 length: 15 amino acids. CDR1 and CDR2 (germline): LGHNA, YSLEER. The CDR3 sequence: CASSLDGRGGYGYTF. CDR3 DNA: TGCGCCAGCAGCTTGGATGGACGGGGAGGCTATGGCTACACCTTC.

The chain employs TRBV7-2 and TRBJ1-6, with TRBD1 matching 7 bases. The V segment lost 5 bases and the J segment 0 bases; nucleotides outside the gene matches: 10. The CDR3 extends over 18 amino acids. Germline values: CDR1 SGHTA, CDR2 FQGNSA. The CDR3: CASSPLRGQSSYNSPLHF. CDR3 nucleotide sequence: TGTGCCAGCAGCCCACTTAGGGGACAGAGCTCCTATAATTCACCCCTCCACTTT.

Only a few counts were recorded for this clone. The chain combines TRBV10-1 with TRBJ1-5; 8 positions agree with TRBD1. This CDR3 contains 15 residues. J lost 2 bases, V lost 0 bases, and 0 bases had no gene match. Germline V gives CDR1 WNHNN, CDR2 SYGVQD (reference sequence). The CDR3 bases are TGCGCCAGCAGTGAGTCGGGACAGGGCAATCAGCCCCAGCATTTT. Protein product: CASSESGQGNQPQHF.

The chain is built from TRBV18 and TRBJ2-1, with 13 positions matching TRBD2. This CDR3 spans 18 amino acids. Unmatched junction bases numbered 6, after V lost 2 bases and J lost 2 bases. The germline CDR1 and CDR2 sequences are KGHSH and LQKENI. The CDR3 sequence: CASSPRTSGGRTYNEQFF. In DNA form, the CDR3 reads TGTGCCAGCTCACCAAGGACTAGCGGGGGCCGGACCTACAATGAGCAGTTCTTC. Full variable domain (remainder filled in from reference TRBV18 and TRBJ2-1): NAGVMQNPRHLVRRRGQEARLRCSPMKGHSHVYWYRQLPEEGLKFMVYLQKENIIDESGMPKERFSAEFPKEGPSILRIQQVVRGDSAAYFCASSPRTSGGRTYNEQFFGPGTRLTVL.

This chain connects TRBV7-2 to TRBJ2-5; 9 bases align to TRBD2. V shed 5 bases and J 4 bases; nucleotides not matched to a gene: 5. This CDR3 contains 14 residues. Germline V lookup: CDR1 SGHTA, CDR2 FQGNSA. DNA for the CDR3: TGTGCCAGCAGCGCGGGGGGGTCACGAGAGACCCAGTACTTC. Translation gives CASSAGGSRETQYF.